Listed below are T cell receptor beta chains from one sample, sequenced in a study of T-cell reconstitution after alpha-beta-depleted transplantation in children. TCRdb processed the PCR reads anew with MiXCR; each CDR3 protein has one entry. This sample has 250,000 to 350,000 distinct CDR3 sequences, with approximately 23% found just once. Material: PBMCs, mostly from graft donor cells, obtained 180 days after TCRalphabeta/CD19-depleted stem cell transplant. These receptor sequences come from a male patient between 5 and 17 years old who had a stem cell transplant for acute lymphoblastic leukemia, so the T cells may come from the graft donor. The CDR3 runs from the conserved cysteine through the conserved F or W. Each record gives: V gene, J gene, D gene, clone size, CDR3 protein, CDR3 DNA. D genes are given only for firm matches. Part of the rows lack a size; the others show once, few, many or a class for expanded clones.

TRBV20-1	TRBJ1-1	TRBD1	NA	CSARGSGTGSMVNTEAFF	TGCAGTGCTAGAGGGTCCGGGACAGGGTCTATGGTGAACACTGAAGCTTTCTTT
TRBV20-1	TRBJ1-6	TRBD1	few	CSASPSRGNAYNSPLHF	TGCAGTGCTAGCCCATCCAGGGGGAACGCCTATAATTCACCCCTCCACTTT
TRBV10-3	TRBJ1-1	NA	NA	CAISTRAAEAFF	TGTGCCATCAGTACCCGAGCGGCTGAAGCTTTCTTT
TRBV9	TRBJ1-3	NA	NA	CASSVRGSRRNTIYF	TGTGCCAGCAGCGTACGCGGGTCGCGTAGAAACACCATATATTTT
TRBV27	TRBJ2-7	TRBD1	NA	CASSLPGTGIYRTYEQYF	TGTGCCAGCAGTTTACCCGGGACAGGGATATACAGGACCTACGAGCAGTACTTC
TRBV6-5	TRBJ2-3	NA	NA	CASSYSGSFGTDTQYF	TGTGCCAGCAGTTACTCGGGGAGTTTCGGCACAGATACGCAGTATTTT
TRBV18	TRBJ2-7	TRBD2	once	CASSPQLAGGLHEQYF	TGTGCCAGCTCACCACAACTAGCGGGAGGGCTCCACGAGCAGTACTTC
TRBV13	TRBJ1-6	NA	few	CASSEDLGGGYSPLHF	TGTGCCAGCAGCGAAGACCTGGGAGGGGGGTATTCACCCCTCCACTTT
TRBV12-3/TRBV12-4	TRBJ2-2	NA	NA	CASSSVPGNTGELFF	TGTGCCAGCAGTTCGGTGCCGGGGAACACCGGGGAGCTGTTTTTT
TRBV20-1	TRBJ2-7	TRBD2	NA	CSATSSGRTYEQYF	TGCAGTGCTACCTCTAGCGGGAGGACCTACGAGCAGTACTTC
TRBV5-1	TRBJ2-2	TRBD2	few	CASSLPAGGRAGELFF	TGCGCCAGCAGCTTACCAGCGGGAGGAAGGGCCGGGGAGCTGTTTTTT
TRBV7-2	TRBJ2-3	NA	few	CASSWSGSLSTDTQYF	TGTGCCAGCAGCTGGAGCGGGTCCCTAAGCACAGATACGCAGTATTTT
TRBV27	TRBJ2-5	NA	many	CASSLITGRVTETQYF	TGTGCCAGCAGTTTGATAACAGGGAGAGTAACAGAGACCCAGTACTTC
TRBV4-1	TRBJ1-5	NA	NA	CASSQEGGAGDQPQHF	TGCGCCAGCAGCCAAGAGGGGGGCGCGGGTGATCAGCCCCAGCATTTT
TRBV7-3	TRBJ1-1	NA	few	CASSLTWGSLNTEAFF	TGTGCCAGCAGCTTAACATGGGGGTCCCTGAACACTGAAGCTTTCTTT
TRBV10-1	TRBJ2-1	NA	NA	CASSAARFYNEQFF	TGCGCCAGCAGTGCGGCGCGGTTCTACAATGAGCAGTTCTTC
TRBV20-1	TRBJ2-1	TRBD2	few	CSAPGLAGYNEQFF	TGCAGTGCTCCGGGACTAGCGGGATACAATGAGCAGTTCTTC
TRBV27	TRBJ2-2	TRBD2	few	CASSFPPRGLAGVTGELFF	TGTGCCAGCAGTTTCCCACCCAGGGGACTAGCGGGAGTCACCGGGGAGCTGTTTTTT
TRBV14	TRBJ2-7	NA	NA	CASSHASSYEQYF	TGTGCCAGCAGCCATGCCAGCTCCTACGAGCAGTACTTC
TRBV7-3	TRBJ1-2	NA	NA	CASSLTRGGGYTF	TGTGCCAGCAGCTTAACCAGGGGTGGTGGCTACACCTTC
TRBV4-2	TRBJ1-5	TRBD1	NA	CASSQFLTGQGPNQPQHF	TGTGCCAGCAGCCAATTCCTCACAGGACAGGGGCCCAATCAGCCCCAGCATTTT
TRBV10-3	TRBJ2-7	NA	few	CAISEGLETYEQYF	TGTGCCATCAGTGAGGGGCTAGAGACCTACGAGCAGTACTTC
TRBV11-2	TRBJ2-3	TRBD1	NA	CASSLDLSSGGEDTQYF	TGTGCCAGCAGCTTAGATCTAAGTTCAGGGGGCGAAGATACGCAGTATTTT
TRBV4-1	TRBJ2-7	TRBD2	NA	CASSYRLAGGYEQYF	TGCGCCAGCAGCTATAGACTAGCGGGAGGCTACGAGCAGTACTTC
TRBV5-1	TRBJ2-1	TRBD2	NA	CASSAREGVGEQFF	TGCGCCAGCAGCGCCCGGGAGGGCGTGGGTGAGCAGTTCTTC
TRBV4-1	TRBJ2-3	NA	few	CASSQDGMGWRDTDTQYF	TGCGCCAGCAGCCAAGATGGCATGGGTTGGAGGGACACAGATACGCAGTATTTT
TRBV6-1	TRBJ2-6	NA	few	CASTFRSLNGANVLTF	TGTGCCAGCACCTTCAGGTCCCTCAATGGGGCCAACGTCCTGACTTTC
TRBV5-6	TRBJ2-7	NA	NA	CASSYPTQISYEQYF	TGTGCCAGCAGCTACCCGACACAAATTTCCTACGAGCAGTACTTC
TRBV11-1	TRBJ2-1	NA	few	CASSFGGRSYNEQFF	TGTGCCAGCAGCTTTGGGGGCAGGAGCTACAATGAGCAGTTCTTC
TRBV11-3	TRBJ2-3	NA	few	CASSEGMRLRDTQYF	TGTGCCAGCAGCGAGGGGATGCGGCTTCGGGATACGCAGTATTTT
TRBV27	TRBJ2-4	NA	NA	CASSTSGLLKNIQYF	TGTGCCAGCAGTACATCCGGACTTCTCAAAAACATTCAGTACTTC
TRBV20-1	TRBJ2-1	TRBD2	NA	CSAPSLAGYNEQFF	TGCAGTGCTCCAAGCCTAGCGGGTTACAATGAGCAGTTCTTC
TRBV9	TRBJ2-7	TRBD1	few	CASSVSGGQAAYEQYF	TGTGCCAGCAGCGTATCAGGAGGACAGGCCGCCTACGAGCAGTACTTC
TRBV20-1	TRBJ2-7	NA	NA	CSARDPRPPYEQYF	TGCAGTGCTAGAGATCCCCGTCCCCCTTACGAGCAGTACTTC
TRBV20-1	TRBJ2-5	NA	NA	CSASTHLETQYF	TGCAGTGCTAGTACCCACCTAGAGACCCAGTACTTC
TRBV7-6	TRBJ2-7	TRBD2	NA	CASSSGTSIYEQYF	TGTGCCAGCAGCTCCGGGACTAGTATCTACGAGCAGTACTTC
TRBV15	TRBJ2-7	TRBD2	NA	CATRSSGRSYEQYF	TGTGCCACCAGATCTAGCGGGAGAAGTTACGAGCAGTACTTC
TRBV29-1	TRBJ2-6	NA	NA	CSVRKTVSGANVLTF	TGCAGCGTCCGTAAAACAGTTTCTGGGGCCAACGTCCTGACTTTC
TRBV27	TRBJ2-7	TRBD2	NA	CASSLLAGYEQYF	TGTGCCAGCAGTTTACTAGCGGGGTACGAGCAGTACTTC
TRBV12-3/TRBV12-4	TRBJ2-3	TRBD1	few	CASRGQGKKADTQYF	TGTGCCAGCAGGGGACAGGGGAAGAAGGCAGATACGCAGTATTTT
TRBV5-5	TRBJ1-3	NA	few	CASSLSTVLGNTIYF	TGTGCCAGCAGCTTGTCGACAGTTCTCGGAAACACCATATATTTT
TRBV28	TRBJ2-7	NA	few	CASSLGLGPSYEQYF	TGTGCCAGCAGTTTAGGGTTGGGGCCCTCCTACGAGCAGTACTTC
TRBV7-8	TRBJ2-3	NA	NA	CASSLEGGWADTQYF	TGTGCCAGCAGCTTAGAGGGAGGTTGGGCAGATACGCAGTATTTT
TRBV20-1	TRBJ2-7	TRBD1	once	CSARESGTGVRLFYEQYF	TGCAGTGCTAGAGAGAGTGGGACAGGCGTCCGACTCTTCTACGAGCAGTACTTC
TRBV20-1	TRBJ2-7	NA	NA	CSARVFRVTSIYEQYF	TGCAGTGCTAGAGTATTTAGGGTCACCTCGATCTACGAGCAGTACTTC
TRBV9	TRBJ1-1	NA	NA	CASRYGEGWDTEAFF	TGTGCCAGCAGGTACGGGGAGGGGTGGGACACTGAAGCTTTCTTT
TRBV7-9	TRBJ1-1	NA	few	CASSLGSGNTEAFF	TGTGCCAGCAGCTTAGGGAGTGGGAACACTGAAGCTTTCTTT
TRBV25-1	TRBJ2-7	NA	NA	CASRGILSYEQYF	TGTGCCAGCAGAGGGATTCTCTCCTACGAGCAGTACTTC
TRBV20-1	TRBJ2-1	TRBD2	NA	CSARGGTSGRYINEQFF	TGCAGTGCTAGAGGGGGGACTAGCGGGAGATACATCAATGAGCAGTTCTTC